This T cell receptor beta chain was documented in a study of cytomegalovirus exposure and HLA in healthy donors. PCR employed 60 Vbeta and 13 Jbeta primers. Clones were read by immunoSEQ multiplex PCR, and TCRdb kept only the in-frame ones, dropping some. Among around 150,000 clones listed, approximately 80% were seen once. Study findings and constraints: In a later analysis, DRB1 alleles had the most associated TCRs; HLA-C alleles the fewest. Apart from CMV serostatus, no immune exposure information was available.

This clone was recorded a few times. The antigen remains unidentified. The CDR3 consists of 16 residues. V was shortened by 4 bases and J by 4 bases, with 19 bases between the two germline ends. CDR1 LNHDA and CDR2 SQIVND come from the germline V gene (reference sequence). Material: PBMCs. The gene calls are TRBV19 and TRBJ1-2, with D perhaps matching TRBD1 (5 bases). The origin of this receptor is a woman aged 40 to 50 in good health and CMV-seronegative. CDR3 loop: CASSTPARGDSYGYTF. The CDR3 DNA is TGTGCCAGTAGTACCCCAGCGCGGGGCGACTCCTATGGCTACACCTTC.